The following is a T cell receptor beta chain sequence with its context. The clone's antigen remains unknown. The input lacks base qualities; no much larger clone sits a single base away. The data derive from a study of T cell responses to AZD1222 COVID-19 vaccine (dated by TCRdb to 2020 to 2022). In terms of the full investigation: A total of 230 or so trial participants underwent TCR sequencing, of whom some 210 received two doses of AZD1222 and about 25 received two doses of the MenACWY control vaccine. Trial participants were enrolled by age into 18-55, 56-69 and 70-plus year subgroups, with approximately 160, 26 and 62 TCR-sequenced participants respectively.

What the research found in general, with its limitations: A significant rise in spike-specific TCR breadth and depth was observed after two AZD1222 doses relative to day 0 and relative to MenACWY recipients. In the small 56-69-year group, the increase in depth fell short of significance, most likely because of low power. Vaccine-associated CD4 TCRs spanned the whole spike protein, with dominant responses in regions 160-218 and 743-854. Because no samples from the day 14 peak response were available, repertoires could be characterized only after the peak T cell response. Only five or six AZD1222 recipients were SARS-CoV-2 seropositive at baseline, limiting conclusions about previously exposed vaccinees. Participants were mostly white British and included more females than males, and it was suggested by the authors that clonal diversity may have been underestimated. Nearly half of unique spike-specific TCRs reportedly recognized epitopes outside regions mutated in the B.1.351 and B.1.1.7 variants.

This specimen's time point label, interpreted: about 28 days (+/-7) after the second vaccine dose. AZD1222 recipients whose second dose came at about 4 weeks and those whose second dose came at about 12 weeks were combined into one group, since spike-specific TCR depth and breadth did not differ between the two schedules. Vaccinee samples came from UK trials COV001 and COV002, including a single-blind randomized controlled phase 2/3 trial of AZD1222 (ChAdOx1 nCoV-19) in healthy adults. Trial participant PBMC samples were collected at day 0 and day 28 after the second dose for TCRbeta chain sequencing. Counted from cysteine to phenylalanine, this CDR3 has 17 amino acids. Only CDR3 DNA remains: 51 bases, in frame from the first base. CDR1 and CDR2 are read off the germline V gene as SNHLY and FYNNEI. The V end gives up 0 bases and the J end 1 base, leaving 7 bases in the junction not matched to a gene.

The CDR3 regions of human TCRbeta chains were subjected to immunosequencing. For the original study's pipeline: Repertoire TCRs were matched against a reference library of SARS-CoV-2-specific TCRs generated with the MIRA antigen-specificity platform. Breadth was defined as the fraction of unique TCRs that were SARS-CoV-2-associated. Depth was defined as the fraction of total T cells that were SARS-CoV-2-associated. Each spike-specific TCR was assigned to its reactive spike region and to a CD4 or CD8 class using the MIRA data. Log10-transformed breadth and depth values were compared by one-way ANOVA with Sidak's multiple comparisons tests. TCRdb took this table from immuneACCESS and kept in-frame rearrangements with V and J called. Such tables lack part of the clones; where checked against another copy, unresolved V genes explain under half of the gap, and the rest is unexplained. The V and J calls and clone size were taken over from that table, and D and trimming were inferred from the DNA. For this sample there are nearly 110,000 clones; 90% appear just once. In total, the top ten clones hold less than 9.5% of the sample.

Recombination linked TRBV2 to TRBJ2-3; the junction holds 7 bases that match TRBD1. Here the sequenced sample was peripheral blood, taken 28 days after the second AZD1222 dose. The TCR sequence derives from an adult who received the AZD1222 COVID-19 vaccine. In nucleotides, the sequence is TGTGCCAGCAGTGAAGCGACAGGGAAGGGGGGCACAGATACGCAGTATTTT. The translation is CASSEATGKGGTDTQYF.